This TCR beta chain appears in the sequencing data of a study of T cell repertoires in cytomegalovirus infection. Study overall: Signatures in public TCR beta sequences pointed to both CMV infection and matching HLA type. The study, taken as a whole, reports: Carriers of CMV and the relevant HLA type were discriminated by public TCR beta frequency.

TCRdb independently ran MiXCR on the reads; one entry per CDR3 protein. Of some 440,000 distinct CDR3 sequences listed, roughly 30% are singletons. With respect to this clonotype: No antigen is known for it.

The clonotype was recovered from a human donor in good health (CMV status not recorded). Some clones in this sample may be carry-over from other donors' samples. The material sequenced was PBMCs.

CDR3 sequence (DNA): TGTGCCAGCAGCCCCAGGGGACTAGCGGACCACGAGCAGTACTTC. This sequence encodes CASSPRGLADHEQYF. This chain links TRBV7-6 with TRBJ2-7; 11 bases line up with TRBD2. Germline trimming cut 5 bases from V and 5 bases from J; bases unmatched to any gene: 8. The CDR3 is 15 amino acids. The germline CDR1 and CDR2 sequences are SGHVS and FNYEAQ.